This entry is about one TCR beta chain. Clones were read by immunoSEQ multiplex PCR, and TCRdb kept only the in-frame ones, dropping some. Seen here are some 92,000 clones, over 60% observed once, and the top ten hold 20% to 25%. The data originate from a study of cytotoxic CD8 clonotypes in ibrutinib-treated CLL. The sequencing here drew on PBMCs, taken after 24 months of ibrutinib treatment. The sequence was collected from a human donor with chronic lymphocytic leukemia.

CDR3 DNA: TGTGCCAGCAGCCCCGGGCCCAGGGGGAACACTGAAGCTTTCTTT. It specifies CASSPGPRGNTEAFF. The genes are TRBV7-8 and TRBJ1-1; D may be TRBD1 (6 bases). V was cut by 5 bases and J by 1 base, with 14 bases left in between. The germline CDR1 and CDR2 sequences are SGHVS and FQNEAQ. The CDR3 is 15 amino acids.